A selection of T cell receptor beta chains follows, all from one sample in a study of blood T cell repertoires in COVID-19. The protocol was immunoSEQ multiplex PCR, while the TCRdb copy is restricted to in-frame clones and leaves out a portion. The profile shows about 200,000 clones, around three quarters of them singletons. The sample taken for sequencing was peripheral blood. The receptors come from a woman aged 65 to 85 with acute or convalescent COVID-19. The CDR3 runs from the conserved cysteine through the conserved F or W. D genes are given only for firm matches. Clone size is stated in some rows and not others, as once, few, many or a class when expanded.

abundance	d_gene	v_gene	j_gene	CDR3aa	CDR3nt
once	TRBD2	TRBV25-1	TRBJ2-5	CASSEPSGRQYF	TGTGCCAGCAGTGAACCTAGCGGGAGACAGTACTTC
.	.	TRBV4-1	TRBJ2-1	CASSQGHGTRNEQFF	TGCGCCAGCAGCCAAGGCCACGGGACACGGAATGAGCAGTTCTTC
.	TRBD2	TRBV4-2	TRBJ2-1	CASSQGGGSGGNEQFF	TGTGCCAGCAGCCAAGGGGGCGGGAGTGGTGGGAATGAGCAGTTCTTC
few	.	TRBV5-1	TRBJ2-2	CASSLSGTGELFF	TGCGCCAGCAGCTTATCCGGCACCGGGGAGCTGTTTTTT
.	.	TRBV5-4	TRBJ1-2	CASTHGQRKYGYTF	TGTGCCAGCACCCACGGACAGAGGAAGTATGGCTACACCTTC
few	.	TRBV2	TRBJ1-2	CASRERGHGYTF	TGTGCCAGCAGGGAAAGGGGTCATGGCTACACCTTC
.	TRBD1	TRBV5-1	TRBJ1-6	CASSQGQGDSPLHF	TGCGCCAGCAGCCAGGGACAGGGCGATTCACCCCTCCACTTT
.	TRBD1	TRBV25-1	TRBJ1-1	CATRTGGMAEAFF	TGTGCCACCAGGACAGGGGGCATGGCTGAAGCTTTCTTT
.	TRBD2	TRBV2	TRBJ2-1	CASSSPGAGGRSEQFF	TGTGCCAGCAGTTCCCCAGGGGCGGGAGGCCGAAGTGAGCAGTTCTTC
.	TRBD2	TRBV7-8	TRBJ2-7	CASSLRLAGSGEQYF	TGTGCCAGCAGCTTAAGACTAGCGGGAAGTGGGGAGCAGTACTTC
.	TRBD2	TRBV30	TRBJ2-1	CAWSVLAGGRNEQFF	TGTGCCTGGAGTGTACTAGCGGGAGGGAGGAATGAGCAGTTCTTC
.	TRBD1	TRBV28	TRBJ1-5	CAGQNPGQLTSQPQHF	TGTGCCGGCCAAAACCCGGGACAGCTAACATCGCAGCCCCAGCATTTT
.	.	TRBV20-1	TRBJ1-1	CSASWKEAFF	TGCAGTGCTAGTTGGAAGGAGGCTTTCTTT
.	TRBD2	TRBV30	TRBJ2-3	CAWSSSGHGLAGSTDTQYF	TGTGCCTGGAGTTCTTCGGGACACGGACTAGCGGGATCCACAGATACGCAGTATTTT
.	TRBD2	TRBV15	TRBJ2-3	CATSRPESGIGTDTQYF	TGTGCCACCAGCAGGCCGGAGAGCGGGATTGGCACAGATACGCAGTATTTT
.	TRBD2	TRBV11-3	TRBJ2-7	CASSHGTITYEQYF	TGTGCCAGCAGCCACGGGACTATAACCTACGAGCAGTACTTC
.	TRBD1	TRBV6-5	TRBJ2-7	CASRDRGRNGEQYF	TGTGCCAGCAGGGACAGGGGGCGAAATGGCGAGCAGTACTTC
few	.	TRBV6-6	TRBJ1-1	CASSSNRGFAEAFF	TGTGCCAGCAGCTCCAATCGGGGTTTCGCTGAAGCTTTCTTT
.	.	TRBV18	TRBJ2-5	CASSLADTQETQYF	TGTGCCAGCTCACTAGCGGATACCCAAGAGACCCAGTACTTC
.	.	TRBV11-2	TRBJ2-1	CASSTRLGVNNEQFF	TGTGCCAGCAGCACCCGACTAGGGGTAAACAATGAGCAGTTCTTC
.	.	TRBV10-3	TRBJ2-3	CAISENPGAGGTDTQYF	TGTGCCATCAGTGAGAACCCAGGGGCGGGAGGCACAGATACGCAGTATTTT
.	TRBD1	TRBV28	TRBJ1-4	CASSPIGGTANEKLFF	TGTGCCAGCAGTCCCATAGGTGGGACAGCTAATGAAAAACTGTTTTTT
.	TRBD1	TRBV6-5	TRBJ1-3	CASSRTGSSGNTIYF	TGTGCCAGCAGTCGGACAGGAAGCTCTGGAAACACCATATATTTT
.	.	TRBV7-2	TRBJ2-7	CASSLARLYEQYF	TGTGCCAGCAGCTTAGCCAGGTTGTACGAGCAGTACTTC
.	.	TRBV5-8	TRBJ2-2	CASSFRGSTGELFF	TGTGCCAGCAGCTTCAGGGGATCCACCGGGGAGCTGTTTTTT
.	TRBD2	TRBV9	TRBJ2-2	CASSIRTSGANTGELFF	TGTGCCAGCAGCATCCGGACTAGCGGGGCGAACACCGGGGAGCTGTTTTTT
.	TRBD1	TRBV18	TRBJ2-1	CASSRRQGGDEQFF	TGTGCCAGCTCAAGAAGACAGGGGGGCGATGAGCAGTTCTTC
.	.	TRBV3-1/TRBV3-2	TRBJ2-4	CASGGDRNIQYF	TGTGCCAGCGGGGGAGACAGGAACATTCAGTACTTC
.	.	TRBV6-1	TRBJ1-1	CASSDPRVEAFF	TGTGCCAGCAGTGATCCCAGGGTTGAAGCTTTCTTT
.	.	TRBV5-4	TRBJ2-1	CASSLKRNNEQFF	TGTGCCAGCAGCTTGAAGAGAAACAATGAGCAGTTCTTC
.	TRBD1	TRBV20-1	TRBJ1-6	CSASPRGTADNSPLHF	TGCAGTGCTAGTCCGCGCGGGACAGCCGATAATTCACCCCTCCACTTT
.	TRBD2	TRBV18	TRBJ2-7	CASSPRTSGYYEQYF	TGTGCCAGCTCACCCAGGACTAGCGGTTATTACGAGCAGTACTTC
.	.	TRBV2	TRBJ2-1	CASSALRENEQFF	TGTGCCAGCAGTGCGTTGAGGGAAAATGAGCAGTTCTTC
.	.	TRBV10-3	TRBJ2-2	CAIGAIRTDITGELFF	TGTGCCATCGGTGCCATTCGGACGGACATCACCGGGGAGCTGTTTTTT
.	TRBD2	TRBV30	TRBJ2-1	CAWSLGLAGGYNEQFF	TGTGCCTGGAGTTTGGGACTAGCGGGAGGCTACAATGAGCAGTTCTTC
.	TRBD2	TRBV2	TRBJ2-7	CASSEDLAGGPPNF	TGTGCCAGCAGTGAAGATTTAGCGGGAGGGCCTCCAAACTTC
.	.	TRBV30	TRBJ2-1	CAWSVQVINEQFF	TGTGCCTGGAGTGTACAAGTCATCAATGAGCAGTTCTTC
few	TRBD1	TRBV6-1	TRBJ1-4	CASSESRGDEKLFF	TGTGCCAGCAGTGAGTCCAGGGGGGATGAAAAACTGTTTTTT
.	TRBD2	TRBV18	TRBJ2-3	CASSPLADTDTQYF	TGTGCCAGCTCCCCGCTAGCGGACACAGATACGCAGTATTTT